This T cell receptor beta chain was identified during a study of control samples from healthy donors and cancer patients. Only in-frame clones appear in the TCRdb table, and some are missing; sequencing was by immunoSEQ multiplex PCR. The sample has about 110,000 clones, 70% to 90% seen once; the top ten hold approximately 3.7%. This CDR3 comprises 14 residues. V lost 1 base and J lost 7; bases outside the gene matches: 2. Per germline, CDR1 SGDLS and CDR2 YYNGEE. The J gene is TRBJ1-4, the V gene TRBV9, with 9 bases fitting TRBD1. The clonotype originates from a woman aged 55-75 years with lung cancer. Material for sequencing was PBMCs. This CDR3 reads CASSVTGGFEKLFF. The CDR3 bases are TGTGCCAGCAGCGTAACAGGGGGCTTTGAAAAACTGTTTTTT.